Each of the 14 T cell receptor beta chains below was sequenced from the same sample in a study of shared clonotypes between healthy human individuals. Assay: immunoSEQ multiplex PCR; the TCRdb copy retains only in-frame clones and omits some. The sample has roughly 1,800,000 clones, about 95% seen once; the top ten hold 1.2%. Terminally differentiated effector memory CD45RA+ cells were excluded by CCR7 positive selection of CD45RO-negative cells. Sequenced material: naive CD8+ T cells sorted from blood. These receptors came from a man aged 18 to 29 in good health.

The chain recombines TRBV27 with TRBJ2-3; tentative D call: TRBD1 (5 bases). V lost 6 bases and J 6 bases, leaving 16 bases between the germline ends. Looked up from germline, CDR1 is MNHEY and CDR2 is SMNVEV (reference sequence). The length of the CDR3 is 14 residues. DNA of the CDR3: TGTGCCAGCAGAGAGGCAGGGTTCTTCGATACGCAGTATTTT. Translation: CASREAGFFDTQYF.

The chain uses TRBV28 and TRBJ1-2; perhaps TRBD1 as D (6 bases). Germline-derived CDR1 and CDR2 are MDHEN and SYDVKM. V was clipped by 3 bases and J by 1 base, with 15 bases between them. This CDR3 is built from 16 residues. CDR3 in amino acids: CASSLRGTPINYGYTF. CDR3 DNA sequence: TGTGCCAGCAGTTTGAGGGGGACACCTATTAACTATGGCTACACCTTC.

V and J are TRBV5-1 and TRBJ1-1; 7 nucleotides match TRBD1. J was trimmed by 0 bases and V by 4 bases; bases with no gene match: 12. The CDR3 extends over 17 amino acids. Germline values: CDR1 SGHRS, CDR2 YFSETQ. CDR3 residues: CASSALAGTAMNTEAFF. Here the CDR3 DNA reads TGCGCCAGCAGCGCCCTCGCCGGGACAGCCATGAACACTGAAGCTTTCTTT.

Remarks on this clone: The sample carries other DNA sequences with the same CDR3. The gene calls are TRBV10-1 and TRBJ2-2, with a tentative D call TRBD2 (6 bases). From germline, CDR1 is WNHNN and CDR2 SYGVQD (reference sequence). The CDR3 extends over 14 amino acids. Trimming removed 2 bases at V and 4 bases at J, with 8 bases between. The CDR3 reads CASSEVGGTGELFF. CDR3 coding DNA: TGCGCCAGCAGTGAGGTCGGGGGCACCGGGGAGCTGTTTTTT.

This chain links TRBV14 with TRBJ1-1; no definite D call. The V gene's germline CDR1 is SGHDN and CDR2 FVKESK. V lost 3 bases and J 5 bases, leaving 10 bases between the germline ends. This CDR3 comprises 13 residues. CDR3 sequence reads: CASSHQVGTEAFF. DNA for the CDR3: TGTGCCAGCAGCCACCAGGTAGGGACTGAAGCTTTCTTT.

The chain employs TRBV13 and TRBJ1-3, with unresolved D. The germline CDR1 and CDR2 sequences are PRHDT and FYEKMQ (reference sequence). The CDR3 contains 12 residues. Trimming cost V 1 base and J 8 bases, with 6 bases left between them. CDR3 nucleotides: TGTGCCAGCAGCTTAGTAGCCGACACCATATATTTT. As protein: CASSLVADTIYF.

The V and J genes are TRBV29-1 and TRBJ2-7; 11 nucleotides line up with TRBD1. CDR1 is SQVTM, CDR2 ANQGSEA, per germline. This CDR3 has 13 residues. The V gene end was trimmed by 6 bases and the J gene end by 3 bases; junction bases not matched to a gene: 4. The CDR3: CSVGQGVIYEQYF. The CDR3, as DNA: TGCAGCGTGGGACAGGGGGTTATCTACGAGCAGTACTTC.

J is TRBJ2-5 and V is TRBV10-3; unclear D gene. Trimming removed 3 bases at V and 1 base at J, with 3 bases between. The germline V gene has CDR1 ENHRY and CDR2 SYGVKD. This CDR3 region has 12 residues. CDR3 region: CAISDLQETQYF. In nucleotides, the CDR3 is TGTGCCATCAGTGATCTCCAAGAGACCCAGTACTTC.

The chain joins TRBV7-6 to TRBJ2-7; 11 positions match TRBD2. CDR1 is SGHVS, CDR2 FNYEAQ, per germline. The CDR3 is 14 amino acids. J lost 4 bases, V lost 5 bases, and 4 bases had no gene match. The CDR3 reads CASSPSGGNYEQYF. CDR3 nucleotides: TGTGCCAGCAGCCCTAGCGGGGGGAATTACGAGCAGTACTTC.

The chain carries TRBV9 and TRBJ2-1, with a tentative D call TRBD2 (6 bases). Looked up from germline, CDR1 is SGDLS and CDR2 is YYNGEE. This CDR3 contains 12 residues. Trimming removed 2 bases at V and 14 bases at J, with 14 bases between. CDR3 sequence: CASSVSGEQEFF. CDR3 nucleotide sequence: TGTGCCAGCAGCGTTTCGGGGGAACAGGAGTTCTTC.

This clone was recorded only once. The gene calls are TRBV19 and TRBJ1-4; D is ambiguous. V lost 7 bases and J lost 0, with 6 bases in between. The CDR3 loop spans 13 amino acids. The germline gives CDR1 LNHDA, CDR2 SQIVND (reference sequence). CDR3 protein: CASISPTNEKLFF. The CDR3 DNA sequence: TGTGCCAGTATCTCCCCAACTAATGAAAAACTGTTTTTT. Full variable domain (missing parts from reference TRBV19 and TRBJ1-4): DGGITQSPKYLFRKEGQNVTLSCEQNLNHDAMYWYRQDPGQGLRLIYYSQIVNDFQKGDIAEGYSVSREKKESFPLTVTSAQKNPTAFYLCASISPTNEKLFFGSGTQLSVL.

This chain connects TRBV28 to TRBJ1-4; D is perhaps TRBD1 (5 bases). CDR3 length equals 13 residues. Looked up from germline, CDR1 is MDHEN and CDR2 is SYDVKM. Trimming took 7 bases from V and 0 from J, leaving 6 bases between them. This CDR3 is CASKDTTNEKLFF. The CDR3, as DNA: TGTGCCAGCAAGGACACAACTAATGAAAAACTGTTTTTT.

The chain is built from TRBV21-1 and TRBJ1-1; TRBD1, the D gene given by the table, was not confirmed from the DNA. TRBV21-1 is assigned pseudogene status. This CDR3 contains 14 residues. The CDR3: CASSMRQLNTEAFF. The CDR3 DNA reads TGTGCCAGCAGCATGAGACAGTTAAACACTGAAGCTTTCTTT.

This clone is a singleton in its sample. This chain uses TRBV28 with TRBJ1-4; D possibly corresponds to TRBD1 (5 bases). CDR3 length: 16 amino acids. Germline CDR1 MDHEN, CDR2 SYDVKM. V was trimmed by 7 bases and J by 3 bases, leaving 18 bases between them. CDR3: CASTLVGGMANEKLFF. The CDR3, as DNA: TGTGCCAGCACCTTGGTGGGGGGGATGGCTAATGAAAAACTGTTTTTT.